This is a list of T cell receptor beta chains from one sample in a study of blood T cells in healthy people across ages. MiXCR was run by TCRdb on the 5' RACE reads, yielding one entry per CDR3 protein. The repertoire includes 1.5 million to 2 million distinct CDR3 sequences, 40% to 55% of them detected once, and approximately 2% sits in the top ten. The sequenced sample consisted of blood. The source of these receptors is a woman in her forties in good health. Each CDR3 is given with its conserved first and last residue. The D gene is left open where the match is weak. Expanded clones are given a class, and other clones once, few, many or no size at all.

>TRBV29-1|NA|TRBJ2-7|few
CSAQGYSYEQYF
TGCAGCGCACAGGGTTACTCCTACGAGCAGTACTTC
>TRBV4-3|TRBD1|TRBJ2-2|NA
CASSQDWQGAGELFF
TGCGCCAGCAGCCAAGACTGGCAGGGGGCCGGGGAGCTGTTTTTT
>TRBV27|NA|TRBJ2-5|few
CASIPVGGAPRERTQYF
TGTGCCAGCATCCCGGTCGGGGGAGCCCCAAGGGAACGGACCCAGTACTTC
>TRBV6-2/TRBV6-3|TRBD2|TRBJ2-3|NA
CASALGGNSDTQYF
TGTGCCAGCGCACTCGGGGGGAACTCGGATACGCAGTATTTT
>TRBV6-5|TRBD1|TRBJ1-6|few
CASSRGDRVLNSPLHF
TGTGCCAGCAGTAGGGGAGACAGGGTACTGAATTCACCCCTCCACTTT
>TRBV7-9|NA|TRBJ2-4|few
CASRLGQVRLLAKNIQYF
TGTGCCAGCCGCTTAGGACAAGTCCGACTTCTAGCCAAAAACATTCAGTACTTC
>TRBV12-3/TRBV12-4|NA|TRBJ2-6|once
CASSFRTPPGANVLTF
TGTGCCAGCAGTTTTAGGACCCCCCCAGGGGCCAACGTCCTGACTTTC
>TRBV3-1|NA|TRBJ2-3|NA
CASSQGPSTQYF
TGTGCCAGCAGCCAAGGTCCTAGTACGCAGTATTTT
>TRBV6-2/TRBV6-3|NA|TRBJ2-1|few
CASSYGDGVSYNEQFF
TGTGCCAGCAGTTACGGGGACGGAGTCTCCTACAATGAGCAGTTCTTC
>TRBV12-3/TRBV12-4|NA|TRBJ2-3|few
CASSTDSAGPLYTQYF
TGTGCCAGCAGTACCGACAGCGCCGGTCCTCTCTATACGCAGTATTTT
>TRBV27|TRBD2|TRBJ2-5|NA
CASSLPGTKGPEETQYF
TGTGCCAGCAGTCTCCCCGGGACTAAGGGGCCGGAAGAGACCCAGTACTTC
>TRBV12-3/TRBV12-4|TRBD2|TRBJ2-1|few
CASSRPGTSGAGEQFF
TGTGCCAGCAGTCGCCCCGGGACTAGCGGCGCCGGGGAGCAGTTCTTC
>TRBV11-1|NA|TRBJ2-5|few
CASSFWRGEQETQYF
TGTGCCAGCAGCTTTTGGCGGGGAGAACAAGAGACCCAGTACTTC
>TRBV20-1|TRBD1|TRBJ2-4|NA
CSARDPRRQGKNIQYF
TGCAGTGCTAGAGATCCTAGGCGACAGGGCAAAAACATTCAGTACTTC
>TRBV2|TRBD1|TRBJ2-7|NA
CASREGQDQTYEQYF
TGTGCCAGCAGGGAGGGACAGGACCAAACCTACGAGCAGTACTTC
>TRBV28|NA|TRBJ2-5|NA
CASSWPDRGTQETQYF
TGTGCCAGCAGTTGGCCGGACCGAGGGACTCAAGAGACCCAGTACTTC
>TRBV7-2|TRBD1|TRBJ2-5|many
CASSIDRGSQETQYF
TGTGCCAGCAGCATCGACAGGGGCTCCCAAGAGACCCAGTACTTC
>TRBV5-6|NA|TRBJ2-7|few
CASSLADGKSYEQYF
TGTGCCAGCAGCTTGGCCGATGGGAAGTCCTACGAGCAGTACTTC
>TRBV20-1|TRBD2|TRBJ2-7|few
CSARGTSGDLAYEQYF
TGCAGTGCTAGGGGGACTAGCGGGGACCTAGCCTACGAGCAGTACTTC
>TRBV6-2/TRBV6-3|NA|TRBJ1-2|NA
CVSRETGTDYGYTF
TGTGTCAGCAGGGAAACCGGGACGGACTATGGCTACACCTTC
>TRBV5-6|TRBD1|TRBJ2-2|once
CASTIIIRGRDTGELFF
TGTGCCAGCACAATCATCATCAGGGGGCGAGATACCGGGGAGCTGTTTTTT
>TRBV20-1|NA|TRBJ1-1|NA
CSASPTGNTEAFF
TGCAGTGCCTCCCCCACAGGGAACACTGAAGCTTTCTTT
>TRBV4-2|NA|TRBJ1-3|NA
CASSQAGGGNTIYF
TGTGCCAGCAGCCAAGCCGGGGGCGGAAACACCATATATTTT